The 27 T cell receptor beta chains below come from one sample, sequenced in a study of neoadjuvant anti-PD-1 for oral cavity cancer. Profiling relied on immunoSEQ multiplex PCR, and the TCRdb table lists in-frame clones only, not all of them. The sample shows about 15,000 clones, around 40% of them seen only once. Time point specified: after neoadjuvant nivolumab, at surgical resection. The sequenced sample was tumor tissue, obtained after nivolumab (anti-PD-1) treatment. The source of these receptors is a person between 40 and 85 years old with oral cavity squamous cell carcinoma.

This clone is termed medium-sized. This chain joins TRBV10-2 and TRBJ1-4; a possible D gene is TRBD1 (5 bases). V shed 4 bases and J shed 10 bases, with 7 bases lying between them. The CDR3 runs 11 residues. The V gene's germline CDR1 is WSHSY and CDR2 SAAADI. The DNA for the CDR3 is TGCGCCAGCAGTGGCGACAGAAAACTGTTTTTT. Protein product: CASSGDRKLFF.

This clone was observed at least ten times. The V gene is TRBV5-1, the J gene TRBJ2-2, with 10 bases aligning to TRBD1. The CDR3 runs 13 residues. The junction had 0 bases not matched to a gene; V was cut back by 4 bases and J by 6 bases. Germline V lookup: CDR1 SGHRS, CDR2 YFSETQ. CDR3 sequence (DNA): TGCGCCAGCAGCGGGACAGGGGCCGGGGAGCTGTTTTTT. It codes for CASSGTGAGELFF. Full variable domain (rest looked up from reference TRBV5-1 and TRBJ2-2): KAGVTQTPRYLIKTRGQQVTLSCSPISGHRSVSWYQQTPGQGLQFLFEYFSETQRNKGNFPGRFSGRQFSNSRSEMNVSTLELGDSALYLCASSGTGAGELFFGEGSRLTVL.

This clone has just a few counts. The chain couples TRBV5-5 to TRBJ2-4; no reliable D call. Germline V gene sequence: CDR1 SGHKS, CDR2 YYEKEE (reference sequence). This CDR3 is built from 13 residues. The CDR3 sequence is CAPKDLTKNIQYF. CDR3 sequence (DNA): TGTGCTCCCAAGGACCTTACCAAAAACATTCAGTACTTC.

V is TRBV5-8 and J is TRBJ2-3; 8 positions match TRBD2. The CDR3 spans 16 residues. Germline V lookup: CDR1 SGHTS, CDR2 YDEGEE. Unmatched junction bases numbered 6, after V lost 0 bases and J lost 3 bases. CDR3 DNA: TGTGCCAGCAGCTTGGGCGCGGGGGGCAAAACAGATACGCAGTATTTT. Its translation is CASSLGAGGKTDTQYF.

The genes are TRBV11-2 and TRBJ2-2; TRBD1 matches at 11 bases. V was pared by 8 bases and J by 6 bases, with 8 bases of the junction left unmatched. Germline values: CDR1 SGHAT, CDR2 FQNNGV. This CDR3 is built from 15 residues. Here the CDR3 DNA reads TGTGCCAGCCGCCCGGGACAGGGGGTTGCCGGGGAGCTGTTTTTT. Protein product: CASRPGQGVAGELFF. Supplemented by reference TRBV11-2 and TRBJ2-2, the full variable domain reads EAGVAQSPRYKIIEKRQSVAFWCNPISGHATLYWYQQILGQGPKLLIQFQNNGVVDDSQLPKDRFSAERLKGVDSTLKIQPAKLEDSAVYLCASRPGQGVAGELFFGEGSRLTVL.

The table lists this clone with a few counts. J is TRBJ1-1 and V is TRBV28; no clear D gene. The CDR3 length is 13 residues. Looked up from germline, CDR1 is MDHEN and CDR2 is SYDVKM. V was clipped by 7 bases and J by 4 bases, with 13 bases between them. CDR3 sequence (DNA): TGTGCCAGCATTAAGAGACTGTTCACTGAAGCTTTCTTT. This sequence encodes CASIKRLFTEAFF.

V usage is TRBV11-2 and J usage is TRBJ2-3; D is uncertain. The CDR3 contains 14 residues. V lost 0 bases and J 7 bases, leaving 11 bases between the germline ends. CDR1 SGHAT and CDR2 FQNNGV come from the germline V gene. The CDR3 reads CASSLEPQAYTQYF. The CDR3 region has the DNA TGTGCCAGCAGCTTAGAACCCCAGGCTTATACGCAGTATTTT.

The chain has TRBV10-3 and TRBJ2-7; 9 bases are shared with TRBD1. The V gene end was trimmed by 4 bases and the J gene end by 3 bases; junction bases not matched to a gene: 7. CDR3 length: 15 residues. The germline CDR1 and CDR2 sequences are ENHRY and SYGVKD. The CDR3, as DNA: TGTGCCATCAGTGGGGGACAGGGAACATTCTACGAGCAGTACTTC. As protein: CAISGGQGTFYEQYF.

Only a few counts were recorded for this clone. This sequence joins TRBV18 and TRBJ1-6; D gene uncertain. There are 14 residues in the CDR3. V was clipped by 0 bases and J by 10 bases, with 10 bases between them. Germline V gene sequence: CDR1 KGHSH, CDR2 LQKENI. Here the CDR3 reads CASSPPKRESPLHF. Written as DNA, the CDR3 is TGTGCCAGCTCACCACCGAAGAGGGAATCACCCCTCCACTTT.

This chain connects TRBV9 to TRBJ2-3, with D possibly TRBD2 on 7 matching bases. Trimming removed 3 bases at V and 5 bases at J, with 19 bases between. The CDR3 length is 16 residues. Per germline, CDR1 SGDLS and CDR2 YYNGEE. CDR3 amino acids: CASSEKEGGPGDTQYF. The CDR3 DNA is TGTGCCAGCAGCGAAAAAGAGGGGGGGCCCGGAGATACGCAGTATTTT.

This clone occurred a few times. The rearrangement links TRBV28 to TRBJ1-1; no clear D gene. CDR3 size: 15 residues. In germline, CDR1 is MDHEN, CDR2 SYDVKM. Between the trimmed V and J ends, which lost 7 bases and 0 bases, there was a span of 15 bases. CDR3 bases: TGTGCCAGCACCGGGCAGGTCCTAATGAACACTGAAGCTTTCTTT. Protein product: CASTGQVLMNTEAFF.

J is TRBJ2-3 and V is TRBV2; TRBD2 matches 10 bases. J was trimmed by 1 base and V by 5 bases; bases with no gene match: 3. The germline CDR1 and CDR2 sequences are SNHLY and FYNNEI. The CDR3 runs 15 residues. CDR3 coding DNA: TGTGCCAGCAGTCGGAGCGGGGGGGGCACAGATACGCAGTATTTT. This sequence encodes CASSRSGGGTDTQYF.

V usage is TRBV28 and J usage is TRBJ2-5, with 9 bases aligning to TRBD1. Trimming took 6 bases from V and 5 from J; bases not matched to a gene: 13. Germline V gene lookup returns CDR1 MDHEN and CDR2 SYDVKM. The length of the CDR3 is 16 residues. The DNA of the CDR3 is TGTGCCAGCAGCCCTTTCGGGACAGGGCATCTCGAGACCCAGTACTTC. The encoded protein is CASSPFGTGHLETQYF.

The V gene is TRBV27, the J gene TRBJ2-2; tentatively, D is TRBD1 or TRBD2 (5 bases each). CDR1 is MNHEY, CDR2 SMNVEV, per germline (reference sequence). Trimming pared 6 bases from V and 3 bases from J, leaving 14 bases between. The length of the CDR3 is 15 residues. CDR3 in amino acids: CASSPGTYDTGELFF. CDR3 sequence (DNA): TGTGCCAGCAGCCCGGGGACCTACGACACCGGGGAGCTGTTTTTT.

In its sample, this clone was seen a few times. The rearrangement uses TRBV7-9 and TRBJ2-7; D unresolved. CDR3 length: 14 residues. Germline assignment: CDR1 SEHNR and CDR2 FQNEAQ (reference sequence). With 2 bases removed from V and 5 bases from J, the gap between germline ends came to 13 bases. The CDR3 bases are TGTGCCAGCAGCTTATCCAAACCCCTGCACGAGCAGTACTTC. Protein product: CASSLSKPLHEQYF.

This sequence joins TRBV5-8 and TRBJ2-3; the D gene is possibly TRBD1 (6 bases). The V end lost 0 bases, the J end lost 4 bases, and 15 bases lay between the germline ends. The CDR3 is 16 residues long. Germline values: CDR1 SGHTS, CDR2 YDEGEE. The CDR3 here is CASSLGRGRGSDTQYF. The CDR3 DNA sequence: TGTGCCAGCAGCTTGGGCAGGGGACGCGGCTCAGATACGCAGTATTTT.

The CDR3 reads CASSPANSGANVLTF. DNA of the CDR3: TGTGCCAGCAGTCCGGCGAACTCTGGGGCCAACGTCCTGACTTTC. V gene TRBV6-1 combines with J gene TRBJ2-6; D is undetermined. Germline CDR1 reads MNHNS; CDR2 reads SASEGT. Trimming removed 5 bases at V and 0 bases at J, with 8 bases between. The length of the CDR3 is 15 residues.

The chain employs TRBV4-3 and TRBJ1-1, with a tentative D call TRBD1 (5 bases). CDR1 and CDR2 from the germline V gene are LGHNA and YSLEER. The CDR3 covers 13 residues. V was clipped by 3 bases and J by 1 base, with 6 bases between them. The DNA for the CDR3 is TGCGCCAGCAGCCAGGGGCGGAACACTGAAGCTTTCTTT. It codes for CASSQGRNTEAFF.

This clone is deemed medium-sized. The chain couples TRBV2 to TRBJ1-3; D not certain. Germline V CDR1 and CDR2: SNHLY, FYNNEI. The CDR3 length is 17 residues. V was trimmed by 3 bases and J by 0 bases, leaving 15 bases between them. The CDR3 region has the DNA TGTGCCAGCAGTGATGGCGCATCGTTCTTCTCTGGAAACACCATATATTTT. It translates to CASSDGASFFSGNTIYF. The entire variable domain, with the rest obtained from reference TRBV2 and TRBJ1-3, is as follows: EPEVTQTPSHQVTQMGQEVILRCVPISNHLYFYWYRQILGQKVEFLVSFYNNEISEKSEIFDDQFSVERPDGSNFTLKIRSTKLEDSAMYFCASSDGASFFSGNTIYFGEGSWLTVV.

The V call is TRBV5-4, the J call TRBJ2-7; maybe TRBD2 (6 bases). The V and J ends lost 0 bases and 6 bases respectively, with 22 bases between them. CDR1 and CDR2 from the germline V gene are SGHNT and YYREEE (reference sequence). The CDR3 length is 17 residues. DNA of the CDR3: TGTGCCAGCAGCTTGGTCGGGGCACACATCGGGAGCTTCGAGCAGTACTTC. Its translation: CASSLVGAHIGSFEQYF.

The gene calls are TRBV4-2 and TRBJ2-7, with 8 bases matching TRBD2. Germline V gene sequence: CDR1 LGHNA, CDR2 YNFKEQ. After removal of 1 base from V and 2 bases from J, the junction contained 4 bases not matched to a gene. The CDR3 spans 15 residues. DNA for the CDR3: TGTGCCAGCAGCCAAGCTTTAGCGGGAACCTACGAGCAGTACTTC. Residues: CASSQALAGTYEQYF.

This clone is deemed medium-sized (0.01 to 0.1%). V and J are TRBV4-3 and TRBJ2-7; D is possibly TRBD1 (5 bases). Per the germline V gene, CDR1 is LGHNA and CDR2 is YSLEER. The CDR3 is made up of 14 amino acids. The V end lost 3 bases, the J end lost 3 bases, and 12 bases lay between the germline ends. The DNA for the CDR3 is TGCGCCAGCAGCCAGTATAGACAGAACTACGAGCAGTACTTC. Its translation: CASSQYRQNYEQYF.

This clone was counted a few times. This chain links TRBV6-5 with TRBJ1-3; D possibly corresponds to TRBD1 (6 bases). V lost 4 bases and J 0 bases, leaving 10 bases between the germline ends. The germline V gene encodes CDR1 MNHEY and CDR2 SVGAGI. This CDR3 contains 15 residues. The CDR3 coding sequence is TGTGCCAGCAGTTGGGACATATTCTCTGGAAACACCATATATTTT. It specifies CASSWDIFSGNTIYF.

V and J are TRBV18 and TRBJ1-2, with D unclear. Germline-derived CDR1 and CDR2 are KGHSH and LQKENI. V lost 2 bases and J lost 10, with 14 bases in between. The CDR3 has 13 amino acids. The CDR3 spells CASSPSERRVYTF. The CDR3 nucleotides are TGTGCCAGCTCACCAAGTGAACGGCGGGTCTACACCTTC. The full variable domain, with the rest looked up from reference TRBV18 and TRBJ1-2, is NAGVMQNPRHLVRRRGQEARLRCSPMKGHSHVYWYRQLPEEGLKFMVYLQKENIIDESGMPKERFSAEFPKEGPSILRIQQVVRGDSAAYFCASSPSERRVYTFGSGTRLTVV.

The genes are TRBV5-1 and TRBJ2-3; 9 nucleotides line up with TRBD2. The CDR3 runs to 17 residues. J was trimmed by 2 bases and V by 0 bases; bases with no gene match: 7. CDR1 SGHRS and CDR2 YFSETQ come from the germline V gene. This CDR3 is CASSLGALAGNTDTQYF. CDR3 DNA: TGCGCCAGCAGCTTGGGCGCCCTAGCGGGGAACACAGATACGCAGTATTTT.

There are a few counts of this clone. The rearrangement joins TRBV7-3 to TRBJ2-7; 9 nucleotides line up with TRBD1. The CDR3 has 15 residues. Germline V gene sequence: CDR1 SGHTA, CDR2 FQGTGA. The V segment lost 5 bases and the J segment 2 bases; nucleotides outside the gene matches: 7. The CDR3 sequence: CASSPDRGDAYEQYF. The CDR3 DNA reads as TGTGCCAGCAGCCCGGACAGGGGCGATGCCTACGAGCAGTACTTC. Variable domain in full (rest from reference TRBV7-3 and TRBJ2-7): GAGVSQTPSNKVTEKGKYVELRCDPISGHTALYWYRQSLGQGPEFLIYFQGTGAADDSGLPNDRFFAVRPEGSVSTLKIQRTERGDSAVYLCASSPDRGDAYEQYFGPGTRLTVT.

This clone was counted a few times. The V gene is TRBV7-2, the J gene TRBJ2-5; TRBD1 might be the D (5 bases). This CDR3 is 12 amino acids long. CDR1 and CDR2 from the germline V gene are SGHTA and FQGNSA. Trimming removed 7 bases from V and 7 bases from J, with 13 bases in between. DNA of the CDR3: TGTGCCAGCATTCCCCAGGGTGGGACCCAGTACTTC. Residues: CASIPQGGTQYF.